The next 24 T cell receptor beta chains were all read from a single sample in a study of T cells in Graves' hyperthyroidism and ophthalmopathy. Amplification of TCR beta CDR3 regions was performed using RNA transcripts as template. An initial round of RT-PCR targeting the TCR CDR3 relied on the HTBI primer set. TCRdb re-called the multiplex PCR reads with MiXCR, one entry per CDR3 protein. Among about 640,000 distinct CDR3 sequences listed, less than 25% were seen once. The sample comprised blood. The receptors shown here come from a man younger than 45 with Graves' ophthalmopathy.

In this sample, this clonotype turned up a few times. The chain combines TRBV6-1 with TRBJ2-7; D is uncertain. Deletions cut 5 bases from V and 3 bases from J, with 11 bases between. The CDR3 has 13 residues. Germline V gives CDR1 MNHNS, CDR2 SASEGT. CDR3 protein: CASSLTYLYEQYF. In DNA form, the CDR3 reads TGTGCCAGCAGTCTGACTTACCTCTACGAGCAGTACTTC.

The table lists this clonotype with a few counts. The V and J genes are TRBV24-1 and TRBJ2-1; D is perhaps TRBD2 (6 bases). V gave up 3 bases and J gave up 1 base, with 15 bases separating them. The CDR3 loop spans 17 amino acids. CDR1 KGHDR and CDR2 SFDVKD come from the germline V gene. The CDR3 region is CATSDPLSGGSYNEQFF. CDR3 nucleotides: TGTGCCACCAGTGATCCTCTTAGCGGAGGGTCCTACAATGAGCAGTTCTTC.

With regard to this clonotype: A much larger clonotype is one base distant, so this may be a read error. The rearrangement links TRBV11-3 to TRBJ1-1, with a tentative D call TRBD1 (5 bases). Between the trimmed V and J ends, which lost 5 bases and 3 bases, there was a span of 10 bases. CDR3 length equals 13 residues. Germline assignment: CDR1 SGHNT and CDR2 YENEEA. The CDR3 spells CASSPNRYTEAFF. CDR3 DNA: TGTGCCAGCAGCCCAAACAGGTACACTGAAGCTTTCTTT. The whole variable domain, remainder taken from reference TRBV11-3 and TRBJ1-1, is EAGVVQSPRYKIIEKKQPVAFWCNPISGHNTLYWYLQNLGQGPELLIRYENEEAVDDSQLPKDRFSAERLKGVDSTLKIQPAELGDSAVYLCASSPNRYTEAFFGQGTRLTVV.

The gene calls are TRBV14 and TRBJ1-1, with no clear D. The germline V gene has CDR1 SGHDN and CDR2 FVKESK. Trimming left V 0 bases short and J 1 base short, with 9 bases between. The CDR3 contains 15 residues. The CDR3 loop is CASSQDRSGNTEAFF. As DNA, the CDR3 is TGTGCCAGCAGCCAAGATCGGTCGGGGAACACTGAAGCTTTCTTT.

This clonotype has more than one count but fewer than ten. The chain is built from TRBV7-3 and TRBJ2-7; 7 nucleotides line up with TRBD2. V dropped 5 bases and J dropped 2; count of bases not matched to a gene: 12. Per germline, CDR1 SGHTA and CDR2 FQGTGA. The CDR3 has 16 amino acids. The DNA for the CDR3 is TGTGCCAGCAGCGCGCCTGGGAGGGGCCTGACCTACGAGCAGTACTTC. Residues: CASSAPGRGLTYEQYF.

The gene calls are TRBV4-1 and TRBJ2-7; 7 bases fit TRBD2. Germline CDR1 is MGHRA and CDR2 is YSYEKL. This CDR3 comprises 15 residues. V shed 0 bases, J shed 7 bases, and the junction held 9 bases outside the gene matches. The CDR3 region has the DNA TGCGCCAGCAGCCAAGATGTGGGGACTACCAGGGAGCAGTACTTC. Translated, it gives CASSQDVGTTREQYF.

The chain uses TRBV12-3 or TRBV12-4 and TRBJ2-3, with TRBD2 matching 10 bases. CDR3 size: 17 residues. Trimming took 5 bases from V and 0 from J; bases not matched to a gene: 8. The CDR3 loop is CASSGSGRAASTDTQYF. Here the CDR3 DNA reads TGTGCCAGCAGTGGGAGCGGGAGGGCCGCTAGCACAGATACGCAGTATTTT.

With regard to this clonotype: A much larger clonotype is one base distant, so this may be a read error. V and J are TRBV7-9 and TRBJ2-1, with 8 bases aligning to TRBD2. The CDR3 contains 15 residues. Germline CDR1 reads SEHNR; CDR2 reads FQNEAQ (reference sequence). With V trimmed by 2 bases and J by 4 bases, 4 bases remained unmatched. CDR3 bases: TGTGCCAGCAGCTTAATTAGCGGGATGTACAATGAGCAGTTCTTC. Translation: CASSLISGMYNEQFF.

This clonotype was seen more than once but under ten times. The chain couples TRBV28 to TRBJ2-1; TRBD2 matches 11 bases. CDR1 is MDHEN and CDR2 is SYDVKM in the germline V gene. With V trimmed by 5 bases and J by 4 bases, 4 bases remained unmatched. The CDR3 loop spans 15 amino acids. CDR3: CASSELAGAYNEQFF. Written as DNA, the CDR3 is TGTGCCAGCAGTGAACTAGCGGGAGCGTACAATGAGCAGTTCTTC.

V and J are TRBV27 and TRBJ2-1; possibly TRBD2 for D (6 bases). This CDR3 spans 17 amino acids. The V gene lost 5 bases and the J gene lost 5 bases, with 22 bases spanning the gap. Germline V CDR1 and CDR2: MNHEY, SMNVEV (reference sequence). The CDR3 nucleotides read TGTGCCAGCAGTCCCATCGGGACTGGGTTAAGGGACAATGAGCAGTTCTTC. It is translated as CASSPIGTGLRDNEQFF.

This chain joins TRBV30 and TRBJ2-1; 9 nucleotides match TRBD1. The germline CDR1 and CDR2 sequences are GTSNPN and SVGIG (reference sequence). The CDR3 runs to 14 residues. V lost 4 bases to trimming and J lost 6 bases; unmatched junction nucleotides: 7. CDR3 in DNA: TGTGCCTGGACCACAGGGGGCAGAGGCAATGAGCAGTTCTTC. It is translated as CAWTTGGRGNEQFF.

This clonotype was seen many times. The chain is built from TRBV12-3 or TRBV12-4 and TRBJ1-2; D is uncertain. The V gene lost 3 bases and the J gene lost 8 bases, with 13 bases spanning the gap. There are 13 residues in the CDR3. The CDR3 here is CASSLKRTAGYTF. CDR3 nucleotides: TGTGCCAGCAGTTTGAAACGTACGGCCGGCTACACCTTC.

This clonotype was counted many times. The V gene is TRBV5-1, the J gene TRBJ2-7; the D call may be TRBD1 or TRBD2 (5 bases each). Looked up from germline, CDR1 is SGHRS and CDR2 is YFSETQ. Trimming took 0 bases from V and 6 from J, leaving 13 bases between them. This CDR3 has 14 amino acids. Here the CDR3 reads CASSLEAQGAEQYF. DNA of the CDR3: TGCGCCAGCAGCTTGGAAGCCCAGGGAGCCGAGCAGTACTTC.

Ten or more counts support this clonotype. The chain combines TRBV5-1 with TRBJ2-7; 8 nucleotides agree with TRBD2. The length of the CDR3 is 15 residues. Germline CDR1 reads SGHRS; CDR2 reads YFSETQ. Unmatched junction bases numbered 6, after V lost 0 bases and J lost 4 bases. CDR3 in DNA: TGCGCCAGCAGCTTGGTGAGCGGGAGTACGTACGAGCAGTACTTC. It translates to CASSLVSGSTYEQYF.

The chain carries TRBV5-5 and TRBJ2-5, with 9 bases identical to TRBD1. Germline assignment: CDR1 SGHKS and CDR2 YYEKEE (reference sequence). The V segment lost 1 base and the J segment 2 bases; nucleotides outside the gene matches: 6. This CDR3 region has 16 residues. The CDR3 loop is CASSLPWTGEQETQYF. CDR3 coding DNA: TGTGCCAGCAGCTTGCCATGGACAGGGGAGCAAGAGACCCAGTACTTC.

The rearrangement uses TRBV6-1 and TRBJ1-2, with unresolved D. This CDR3 is 12 amino acids long. CDR1 and CDR2 (germline): MNHNS, SASEGT. Trimming shortened V by 7 bases and J by 6 bases, and 12 bases separated the two germline ends. CDR3 sequence reads: CASKVRGNGYTF. The CDR3 DNA follows: TGTGCCAGCAAGGTACGGGGAAATGGCTACACCTTC.

The CDR3 protein is CASSLYRGEIPYNEQFF. CDR3 DNA sequence: TGTGCCAGCAGTTTATATCGGGGGGAGATCCCCTACAATGAGCAGTTCTTC. This chain connects TRBV27 to TRBJ2-1; TRBD2 matches 7 bases. Germline V gene lookup returns CDR1 MNHEY and CDR2 SMNVEV (reference sequence). Trimming at V came to 1 base and at J to 2 bases, leaving 8 bases not matched to a gene. The CDR3 has 17 residues.

The gene calls are TRBV11-3 and TRBJ2-2; D unresolved. This CDR3 is built from 13 residues. The V end was cut by 2 bases, the J end by 5 bases, with 6 bases between. Germline CDR1 reads SGHNT; CDR2 reads YENEEA. CDR3 bases: TGTGCCAGCAGCTTATCCATGACCGGGGAGCTGTTTTTT. As protein: CASSLSMTGELFF.

This clonotype has only a few counts. The J gene is TRBJ2-4, the V gene TRBV28; 7 bases line up with TRBD1. The CDR3 length is 16 residues. V lost 5 bases to trimming and J lost 0 bases; unmatched junction nucleotides: 7. Germline assignment: CDR1 MDHEN and CDR2 SYDVKM. CDR3 nucleotides: TGTGCCAGCAGTGACTCCGGGACAGTAGCCAAAAACATTCAGTACTTC. It is translated as CASSDSGTVAKNIQYF.

Concerning this clonotype: Germline and junction disagree at one end, which may indicate a read error. The V gene is TRBV7-7, the J gene TRBJ2-1; the match to TRBD2 covers 11 bases. Germline values: CDR1 SSHAT, CDR2 FNYEAQ (reference sequence). There are 16 residues in the CDR3. CDR3 DNA: TGTGCTAGCAGCTTACTAGCGGGAGCTGGATACAATGAGCAGTTCTTC. It encodes CASSLLAGAGYNEQFF. Complete variable domain (other parts from reference TRBV7-7 and TRBJ2-1): GAGVSQSPRYKVTKRGQDVTLRCDPISSHATLYWYQQALGQGPEFLTYFNYEAQPDKSGLPSDRFSAERPEGSISTLTIQRTEQRDSAMYRCASSLLAGAGYNEQFFGPGTRLTVL.

This chain links TRBV3-1 with TRBJ2-3; D not resolved. Looked up from germline, CDR1 is LGHDT and CDR2 is YNNKEL (reference sequence). The CDR3 sequence is 12 residues long. Trimming removed 2 bases from V and 6 bases from J, with 6 bases in between. CDR3 sequence: CASSQSGDTQYF. The CDR3 DNA follows: TGTGCCAGCAGCCAATCGGGTGATACGCAGTATTTT.

This clonotype was detected many times. The genes are TRBV12-3 or TRBV12-4 and TRBJ1-1; D not resolved. The CDR3 loop spans 13 amino acids. V lost 6 bases, J lost 1 base, and 9 bases lay in between. This CDR3 is CASSSTANTEAFF. CDR3 in DNA: TGTGCCAGCAGCTCAACGGCGAACACTGAAGCTTTCTTT.

This rearrangement joins TRBV7-9 to TRBJ2-4; 9 nucleotides match TRBD2. J gave up 6 bases and V 5 bases, and 14 bases lay outside the gene matches. The CDR3 runs 17 residues. Germline lookup yields CDR1 SEHNR and CDR2 FQNEAQ (reference sequence). CDR3 sequence reads: CASSRREAGGGGNIQYF. In DNA, the CDR3 is TGTGCCAGCAGCCGACGGGAAGCGGGAGGAGGGGGAAACATTCAGTACTTC.

This clonotype was counted at least ten times. The rearrangement links TRBV30 to TRBJ2-2; D not resolved. The CDR3 runs 16 residues. Trimming took off 0 bases at V and 0 bases at J, with 11 bases between the two ends. Germline V gene data show CDR1 as GTSNPN and CDR2 as SVGIG (reference sequence). The CDR3 spells CAWSVGWTANTGELFF. The CDR3 coding sequence is TGTGCCTGGAGTGTTGGTTGGACGGCGAACACCGGGGAGCTGTTTTTT.